The rows below give T cell receptor beta chains drawn from one sample of a study of T cell responses to AZD1222 COVID-19 vaccine. Repertoires were generated with immunoSEQ multiplex PCR, while TCRdb's copy carries only in-frame clones and drops some. The table includes over 130,000 clones, roughly 90% detected once. This sample comprised peripheral blood, obtained on day 0 of AZD1222 vaccination. The origin of the receptors is an adult in good health. CDR3s include the opening cysteine and the closing phenylalanine or tryptophan. The order of the fields is V gene, clone size, D gene, J gene, CDR3 protein, CDR3 DNA. D genes are given only for firm matches. Some rows have no size entry. The others give once, few or many, or a class for an expanded clone.

>TRBV28|once|-|TRBJ2-7
CASRTTYEQYF
TGTGCCAGCAGAACGACCTACGAGCAGTACTTC
>TRBV6-1|-|TRBD1|TRBJ2-2
CASSGDRPRGTGELFF
TGTGCCAGCAGTGGGGACAGACCGAGAGGCACCGGGGAGCTGTTTTTT
>TRBV9|-|TRBD2|TRBJ2-2
CASSVARGSGAGELFF
TGTGCCAGCAGCGTAGCTAGGGGTAGCGGGGCCGGGGAGCTGTTTTTT
>TRBV11-2|once|-|TRBJ1-2
CASSLTQGSGGYGYTF
TGTGCCAGCAGCTTGACCCAAGGGTCTGGAGGCTATGGCTACACCTTC
>TRBV6-5|-|TRBD1|TRBJ1-4
CASRSSGTGREKLFF
TGTGCCAGCAGGTCCTCCGGGACAGGGAGAGAAAAACTGTTTTTT
>TRBV29-1|-|-|TRBJ2-3
CSVGQGNTDTQYF
TGCAGCGTTGGCCAGGGGAACACAGATACGCAGTATTTT
>TRBV5-1|-|-|TRBJ2-7
CASIRGTPKLPYEQYF
TGCGCCAGCATACGCGGAACTCCCAAGTTACCCTACGAGCAGTACTTC
>TRBV28|-|-|TRBJ1-1
CASTPGGANTEAFF
TGTGCCAGCACTCCGGGAGGGGCCAACACTGAAGCTTTCTTT
>TRBV6-5|few|-|TRBJ1-2
CASTPQGGGYGYTF
TGTGCCAGCACGCCACAGGGTGGAGGGTATGGCTACACCTTC
>TRBV29-1|-|-|TRBJ2-7
CSVVTGTNSYEQYF
TGCAGCGTAGTAACCGGGACAAATTCCTACGAGCAGTACTTC
>TRBV4-1|-|TRBD1|TRBJ2-2
CASSRGTVNTGELFF
TGCGCCAGCAGCCGGGGGACAGTGAACACCGGGGAGCTGTTTTTT
>TRBV5-6|-|-|TRBJ2-7
CASTSTGRNYEQYF
TGTGCCAGCACCTCGACAGGACGAAACTACGAGCAGTACTTC
>TRBV4-2|-|TRBD1|TRBJ2-3
CASSPAPGGLSTDTQYF
TGTGCCAGCAGCCCAGCCCCAGGGGGCCTTAGCACAGATACGCAGTATTTT
>TRBV29-1|-|TRBD1|TRBJ2-5
CSVAWTGGKTQYF
TGCAGCGTTGCATGGACAGGGGGAAAGACCCAGTACTTC
>TRBV6-6|-|TRBD1|TRBJ2-2
CASSRTGGVTGELFF
TGTGCCAGCAGTAGGACAGGGGGCGTCACCGGGGAGCTGTTTTTT
>TRBV19|-|TRBD1|TRBJ2-1
CASSKGDRTYNEQFF
TGTGCCAGTAGTAAAGGGGACAGGACTTACAATGAGCAGTTCTTC
>TRBV5-4|-|TRBD2|TRBJ2-1
CASSLTSGRSNEQFF
TGTGCCAGCAGCTTGACTAGCGGGAGATCCAATGAGCAGTTCTTC
>TRBV5-1|-|TRBD2|TRBJ2-1
CASSFIAGAAVNEQFF
TGCGCCAGCAGCTTTATAGCGGGAGCGGCTGTCAATGAGCAGTTCTTC
>TRBV7-2|-|-|TRBJ2-3
CASSRFTGADTQYF
TGTGCCAGCAGCCGCTTCACGGGAGCAGATACGCAGTATTTT